The 18 T cell receptor beta chains below come from one sample, sequenced in a study of blood T cell repertoires in COVID-19. The protocol was immunoSEQ multiplex PCR, while the TCRdb copy is restricted to in-frame clones and leaves out a portion. Here the sample spans about 240,000 clones, approximately 88% being singletons. Sequenced sample: PBMCs or T cells enriched from blood (not recorded which). The receptor source for this set is a young woman with acute COVID-19.

V usage is TRBV7-9 and J usage is TRBJ1-2; maybe TRBD1 (5 bases). The germline V gene has CDR1 SEHNR and CDR2 FQNEAQ (reference sequence). V dropped 5 bases and J dropped 4 bases, with 17 bases sitting between them. The CDR3 consists of 15 residues. The CDR3 region is CASSPPDAQGYGYTF. CDR3 DNA: TGTGCCAGCAGCCCCCCGGACGCGCAGGGCTATGGCTACACCTTC.

The rearrangement uses TRBV12-5 and TRBJ2-1, with D possibly TRBD2 on 6 matching bases. CDR1 is LGHNT and CDR2 is FRNRAP in the germline V gene. The CDR3 is 16 amino acids. Trimming cost V 0 bases and J 6 bases, with 15 bases left between them. DNA for the CDR3: TGTGCTAGTGGTTTGGTACTAGCCCAGGTCACCAATGAGCAGTTCTTC. Translating it yields CASGLVLAQVTNEQFF.

The V call is TRBV2, the J call TRBJ2-7; maybe TRBD2 (6 bases). The V end lost 6 bases, the J end lost 8 bases, and 14 bases lay between the germline ends. Germline CDR1 and CDR2: SNHLY and FYNNEI. This CDR3 has 12 residues. The DNA of the CDR3 is TGTGCCAGCAGAGGACCGGGAGCCCAGCAGTACTTC. It yields the protein CASRGPGAQQYF.

The chain uses TRBV11-2 and TRBJ2-5, with D perhaps matching TRBD2 (6 bases). Germline V gives CDR1 SGHAT, CDR2 FQNNGV. Trimming stripped 3 bases from V and 5 bases from J, with 13 bases between. The CDR3 consists of 14 residues. The DNA of the CDR3 is TGTGCCAGCAGCTTTTACCGGGGGAGCGAGACCCAGTACTTC. As protein: CASSFYRGSETQYF.

This chain joins TRBV7-9 and TRBJ2-3, with unresolved D. The V gene lost 6 bases and the J gene lost 1 base, with 11 bases spanning the gap. Per germline, CDR1 SEHNR and CDR2 FQNEAQ (reference sequence). The CDR3 is made up of 14 amino acids. Written as DNA, the CDR3 is TGTGCCAGCAGGTCAGAACGGGGCACAGATACGCAGTATTTT. Its translation is CASRSERGTDTQYF.

The V gene is TRBV11-2, the J gene TRBJ2-5; possibly TRBD2 for D (6 bases). V lost 8 bases and J 4 bases, leaving 11 bases between the germline ends. This CDR3 is built from 12 residues. The V gene's germline CDR1 is SGHAT and CDR2 FQNNGV. In DNA form, the CDR3 reads TGTGCCAGCGGCCGGAGGGGAGAGACCCAGTACTTC. It yields the protein CASGRRGETQYF.

The chain joins TRBV6-5 to TRBJ2-7, with 8 bases matching TRBD1. The V gene end was trimmed by 7 bases and the J gene end by 3 bases; junction bases not matched to a gene: 8. The CDR3 spans 14 residues. Germline CDR1 reads MNHEY; CDR2 reads SVGAGI. The CDR3 reads CASKLHRGSYEQYF. The CDR3 bases are TGTGCCAGCAAACTCCACAGGGGGAGCTACGAGCAGTACTTC.

This clone was observed a few times. The V gene is TRBV4-1, the J gene TRBJ1-3; D is possibly TRBD1 (5 bases). CDR1 is MGHRA and CDR2 is YSYEKL in the germline V gene. Trimming pared 5 bases from V and 4 bases from J, leaving 18 bases between. The CDR3 has 16 amino acids. CDR3 sequence: CASSIRTPGPGNTIYF. The CDR3 region has the DNA TGCGCCAGCAGCATCCGAACCCCAGGGCCCGGAAACACCATATATTTT.

The V call is TRBV7-9, the J call TRBJ1-1; TRBD1 matches at 7 bases. CDR1 is SEHNR and CDR2 is FQNEAQ in the germline V gene (reference sequence). The trim removed 6 bases at V and 5 bases at J, leaving 21 bases unmatched. The CDR3 is made up of 18 amino acids. CDR3 nucleotide sequence: TGTGCCAGCAGGTGGGGTTTAAGACAGGGTCGGGGACGGACTGAAGCTTTCTTT. It specifies CASRWGLRQGRGRTEAFF.

The J gene is TRBJ1-2, the V gene TRBV6-5, with 7 bases identical to TRBD1. Germline V gene data show CDR1 as MNHEY and CDR2 as SVGAGI. Unmatched junction bases numbered 7, after V lost 2 bases and J lost 4 bases. There are 15 residues in the CDR3. The CDR3 region has the DNA TGTGCCAGCAGTTACGAGGGGGCCGGGAGCTATGGCTACACCTTC. Its protein product is CASSYEGAGSYGYTF.

The rearrangement joins TRBV9 to TRBJ2-1, with 9 bases identical to TRBD2. J lost 2 bases, V lost 4 bases, and 13 bases had no gene match. Germline CDR1 reads SGDLS; CDR2 reads YYNGEE. CDR3 length equals 18 residues. The CDR3 sequence: CASSPMGTSWGTYNEQFF. The CDR3, as DNA: TGTGCCAGCAGCCCGATGGGGACTAGCTGGGGGACCTACAATGAGCAGTTCTTC.

The V and J genes are TRBV7-8 and TRBJ2-3, with D uncertain. The V and J ends lost 1 base and 1 base respectively, with 15 bases between them. There are 17 residues in the CDR3. Germline lookup yields CDR1 SGHVS and CDR2 FQNEAQ. The CDR3 DNA reads as TGTGCCAGCAGCTTAGTTCAGCTAGGTTGGGGCACAGATACGCAGTATTTT. This gives the protein CASSLVQLGWGTDTQYF. The variable domain in full, with the rest retrieved from reference TRBV7-8 and TRBJ2-3, is GAGVSQSPRYKVAKRGQDVALRCDPISGHVSLFWYQQALGQGPEFLTYFQNEAQLDKSGLPSDRFFAERPEGSVSTLKIQRTQQEDSAVYLCASSLVQLGWGTDTQYFGPGTRLTVL.

This chain uses TRBV27 with TRBJ1-1, with D possibly being TRBD1 (5 bases). The CDR3 is 14 residues long. Trimming left V 5 bases short and J 3 bases short, with 13 bases between. Germline assignment: CDR1 MNHEY and CDR2 SMNVEV (reference sequence). Written as DNA, the CDR3 is TGTGCCAGCAGTACGACGGGGGGATACACTGAAGCTTTCTTT. Protein sequence: CASSTTGGYTEAFF.

The rearrangement uses TRBV19 and TRBJ1-2; 9 bases line up with TRBD1. The ends lost 6 bases at V and 5 bases at J; junction bases unmatched: 10. This CDR3 has 15 residues. Germline V gives CDR1 LNHDA, CDR2 SQIVND (reference sequence). The chain's CDR3 is CASRPTADRGYGYTF. CDR3 sequence (DNA): TGTGCCAGTAGACCCACCGCGGACAGGGGATATGGCTACACCTTC.

This clone was found a few times. The chain links TRBV24-1 to TRBJ2-3, with 9 positions matching TRBD2. The germline CDR1 and CDR2 sequences are KGHDR and SFDVKD. The CDR3 has 13 residues. V was pared by 9 bases and J by 4 bases, with 4 bases of the junction left unmatched. DNA for the CDR3: TGTGCCACCGGTTCTAGCGGGGCAGATACGCAGTATTTT. Amino acids: CATGSSGADTQYF.

The chain is built from TRBV19 and TRBJ1-5, with 9 bases fitting TRBD1. This CDR3 spans 15 amino acids. CDR1 is LNHDA and CDR2 is SQIVND in the germline V gene (reference sequence). The V segment lost 1 base and the J segment 2 bases; nucleotides outside the gene matches: 0. The CDR3 DNA sequence: TGTGCCAGTAGTATAGGGACAGGGGGCAATCAGCCCCAGCATTTT. It yields the protein CASSIGTGGNQPQHF. The full variable domain, rest sourced from reference TRBV19 and TRBJ1-5, is DGGITQSPKYLFRKEGQNVTLSCEQNLNHDAMYWYRQDPGQGLRLIYYSQIVNDFQKGDIAEGYSVSREKKESFPLTVTSAQKNPTAFYLCASSIGTGGNQPQHFGDGTRLSIL.

The gene calls are TRBV19 and TRBJ2-7, with D perhaps TRBD2 (5 bases). Trimming left V 9 bases short and J 2 bases short, with 26 bases between. The CDR3 consists of 17 residues. Germline V gene lookup returns CDR1 LNHDA and CDR2 SQIVND (reference sequence). The CDR3 coding sequence is TGTGCCAGCCATAGGTGGGTTTGTGAGGGTTTCGCCTACGAGCAGTACTTC. Its translation: CASHRWVCEGFAYEQYF.

The chain couples TRBV7-9 to TRBJ1-2, with 10 bases lining up with TRBD1. Trimming took 5 bases from V and 6 from J; bases not matched to a gene: 12. Per the germline V gene, CDR1 is SEHNR and CDR2 is FQNEAQ (reference sequence). This CDR3 has 16 residues. The CDR3 sequence: CASSREAGQGKDGYTF. In DNA, the CDR3 is TGTGCCAGCAGCAGAGAAGCGGGACAGGGGAAGGATGGCTACACCTTC.